A selection of T cell receptor beta chains follows, all from one sample in a study of cytotoxic CD8 clonotypes in ibrutinib-treated CLL. This table comes from immunoSEQ multiplex PCR, and its TCRdb copy is limited to in-frame clones, with some not included. This table has 110,000 to 150,000 clones, 70% to 85% appearing once. Sequences were derived from PBMCs, sampled after 12 months of ibrutinib treatment. These receptors all stem from a human donor with chronic lymphocytic leukemia. The CDR3 runs from the conserved cysteine through the conserved F or W. A D gene is named only where the DNA matches it firmly. A row's size may be missing; if present it is once, few, many or a size class.

D,V,size,J,CDR3,DNA
.,TRBV7-9,.,TRBJ1-2,CASSLALGIKGYTF,TGTGCCAGCAGCTTAGCGCTGGGTATTAAGGGCTACACCTTC
.,TRBV18,.,TRBJ1-3,CASSPPIRGLSGNTIYF,TGTGCCAGCTCACCACCAATCAGGGGTCTCTCTGGAAACACCATATATTTT
TRBD2,TRBV11-2,once,TRBJ2-7,CASSPGTSSYEQYF,TGTGCCAGCAGCCCGGGGACTAGCTCCTACGAGCAGTACTTC
TRBD1,TRBV2,.,TRBJ2-7,CASSPTGAGYEQYF,TGTGCCAGCAGTCCGACAGGGGCCGGCTACGAGCAGTACTTC
TRBD2,TRBV7-6,.,TRBJ2-7,CASSPGAAGGYEQYF,TGTGCCAGCAGCCCGGGGGCAGCGGGGGGATACGAGCAGTACTTC
TRBD1,TRBV7-9,.,TRBJ2-5,CASSPKTGGKETQYF,TGTGCCAGCAGCCCTAAGACAGGGGGCAAAGAGACCCAGTACTTC
.,TRBV6-7,.,TRBJ1-2,CASSYTRGGGYTF,TGTGCCAGCAGTTACACAAGGGGGGGAGGCTACACCTTC
TRBD2,TRBV2,.,TRBJ2-5,CASSESSSGKKTQYF,TGTGCCAGCAGTGAATCGTCTAGCGGGAAAAAGACCCAGTACTTC
TRBD1,TRBV11-2,.,TRBJ2-5,CASSLGDRGRRETQYF,TGTGCCAGCAGCTTAGGGGACAGGGGGCGGCGGGAGACCCAGTACTTC
.,TRBV19,.,TRBJ2-5,CASTPIGQGLETQYF,TGTGCCAGTACCCCAATCGGCCAGGGGTTAGAGACCCAGTACTTC
TRBD2,TRBV28,.,TRBJ2-3,CASSTLTSGYSMDTQYF,TGTGCCAGCAGTACCTTGACTAGCGGGTATAGTATGGATACGCAGTATTTT
TRBD1,TRBV28,once,TRBJ1-4,CASSLTGGGEKLFF,TGTGCCAGCAGCCTAACAGGGGGCGGTGAAAAACTGTTTTTT
.,TRBV19,.,TRBJ2-6,CASSIAPAGSGANVLTF,TGTGCCAGTAGTATAGCCCCGGCAGGGAGTGGGGCCAACGTCCTGACTTTC
.,TRBV25-1,few,TRBJ1-5,CASSESGENQPQHF,TGTGCCAGCAGTGAGTCTGGGGAGAATCAGCCCCAGCATTTT
.,TRBV6-1,.,TRBJ2-7,CASYPGSILYEQYF,TGTGCCAGCTATCCAGGGTCTATCCTCTACGAGCAGTACTTC
TRBD1,TRBV15,.,TRBJ1-1,CATSRAGQPGGNTEAFF,TGTGCCACCAGCAGAGCGGGACAGCCGGGGGGCAACACTGAAGCTTTCTTT
TRBD2,TRBV10-3,many,TRBJ2-3,CAISGGGSADTQYF,TGTGCCATCAGTGGGGGGGGGAGCGCAGATACGCAGTATTTT